One and the same sample provided the 18 T cell receptor beta chains below, sequenced in a study of early T cells in non-severe SARS-CoV-2 infection. TCRdb re-called the 5' RACE reads with MiXCR, one entry per CDR3 protein. The sample records tens of thousands of distinct CDR3 sequences, around 8.3% being singletons. Source: whole blood, taken at baseline. These receptor sequences come from an adult who was a healthcare worker with PCR-confirmed SARS-CoV-2 infection or an uninfected control (not recorded which).

This clonotype came up a few times. The CDR3 coding sequence is TGTGCCAGCAGCTTGTTGGTACTGATCACTAGCCCTTACAATGAGCAGTTCTTC. Translating gives CASSLLVLITSPYNEQFF. The chain is built from TRBV5-6 and TRBJ2-1, with a weak D call TRBD2 (6 bases). From germline, CDR1 is SGHDT and CDR2 YYEEEE. Trimming took off 1 base at V and 4 bases at J, with 21 bases between the two ends. CDR3 length: 18 residues.

V gene TRBV28 combines with J gene TRBJ1-5; unclear D gene. The CDR3 runs 14 residues. V gave up 7 bases and J gave up 4 bases, with 14 bases separating them. Germline CDR1 reads MDHEN; CDR2 reads SYDVKM. CDR3 nucleotides: TGTGCCAGCAACCAAGGGCGGGGTAATCAGCCCCAGCATTTT. It yields the protein CASNQGRGNQPQHF.

This clonotype was seen only a few times. The chain carries TRBV4-2 and TRBJ1-1, with 9 bases fitting TRBD1. V lost 3 bases, J lost 5 bases, and 4 bases stayed unmatched. The CDR3 runs 14 residues. CDR1 and CDR2 (germline): LGHNA, YNFKEQ. DNA for the CDR3: TGTGCCAGCAGCCACCGGACAGGGGATACTGAAGCTTTCTTT. Protein: CASSHRTGDTEAFF.

A few counts support this clonotype. This may be a read error: a much more frequent sequence differs by one nucleotide. V gene TRBV6-4 combines with J gene TRBJ2-6; no definite D call. CDR3 length: 14 amino acids. Trimming cost V 2 bases and J 0 bases, with 2 bases left between them. Germline values: CDR1 MRHNA, CDR2 SNTAGT. CDR3: CASSDGSGANVLTF. For the CDR3, the DNA is TGTGCCAGCAGTGACGGCTCTGGGGCCAACGTCCTGACTTTC.

The chain is built from TRBV29-1 and TRBJ2-5, with 11 bases that match TRBD1. With 3 bases clipped from V and 4 bases from J, the junction kept 10 bases outside the gene matches. This CDR3 region has 16 residues. CDR1 and CDR2 from the germline V gene are SQVTM and ANQGSEA. The CDR3 loop is CSVEWVGQGAGETQYF. The CDR3 DNA is TGCAGCGTTGAGTGGGTTGGACAGGGGGCCGGAGAGACCCAGTACTTC.

This clonotype was seen at least ten times. J is TRBJ1-2 and V is TRBV3-1; the D gene is possibly TRBD1 (5 bases). This CDR3 is built from 13 residues. Trimming stripped 3 bases from V and 2 bases from J, with 7 bases between. Germline CDR1 reads LGHDT; CDR2 reads YNNKEL (reference sequence). This chain's CDR3 is CASSQGPNYGYTF. The CDR3 nucleotides read TGTGCCAGCAGCCAGGGACCAAACTATGGCTACACCTTC.

Written as DNA, the CDR3 is TGTGCCAGTAGTCCCGGGCCGGCCTACGAGCAGTACTTC. Translated: CASSPGPAYEQYF. The rearrangement links TRBV19 to TRBJ2-7; D ambiguous. V dropped 5 bases and J dropped 2 bases, with 10 bases sitting between them. This CDR3 is built from 13 residues. CDR1 is LNHDA and CDR2 is SQIVND in the germline V gene (reference sequence).

In this sample, this clonotype turned up many times. V and J are TRBV10-3 and TRBJ1-1; 7 bases are a match to TRBD1. The CDR3 runs to 13 residues. The V gene's germline CDR1 is ENHRY and CDR2 SYGVKD. J lost 3 bases, V lost 3 bases, and 1 base had no gene match. Written as DNA, the CDR3 is TGTGCCATCAGTGAAACAGGGGACACTGAAGCTTTCTTT. It yields the protein CAISETGDTEAFF.

The rearrangement joins TRBV7-6 to TRBJ2-7, with a weak D call TRBD1 (5 bases). CDR1 is SGHVS and CDR2 is FNYEAQ in the germline V gene. The CDR3 totals 13 residues. With 5 bases removed from V and 4 bases from J, the gap between germline ends came to 12 bases. The CDR3 spells CASSPGSEYEQYF. The CDR3 DNA reads as TGTGCCAGCAGCCCAGGGTCTGAATACGAGCAGTACTTC.

This clonotype showed up just a few times. The chain is built from TRBV5-1 and TRBJ2-1; possibly TRBD1 for D (6 bases). The CDR3 consists of 16 residues. Trimming shortened V by 5 bases and J by 3 bases, and 18 bases separated the two germline ends. The germline CDR1 and CDR2 sequences are SGHRS and YFSETQ. The chain's CDR3 is CASSYWGPTNYNEQFF. CDR3 nucleotides: TGCGCCAGCAGTTATTGGGGGCCTACAAACTACAATGAGCAGTTCTTC.

The rearrangement uses TRBV7-2 and TRBJ2-3, with a possible D match to TRBD2 (6 bases). This CDR3 has 18 residues. Germline values: CDR1 SGHTA, CDR2 FQGNSA. The V end was cut by 4 bases, the J end by 0 bases, with 20 bases between. The CDR3 bases are TGTGCCAGCAGCTCGCTCCCCGGACTAAGAGAAAGCACAGATACGCAGTATTTT. The encoded protein is CASSSLPGLRESTDTQYF.

In this sample, this clonotype turned up a few times. This chain connects TRBV11-2 to TRBJ1-1, with D possibly being TRBD1 (6 bases). Germline V gene sequence: CDR1 SGHAT, CDR2 FQNNGV. The CDR3 runs to 14 residues. V lost 6 bases and J lost 5, with 16 bases in between. CDR3 protein: CASRMLQGRTEAFF. Written as DNA, the CDR3 is TGTGCCAGCAGGATGCTACAGGGAAGGACTGAAGCTTTCTTT.

This rearrangement joins TRBV7-2 to TRBJ2-3, with D perhaps TRBD2 (6 bases). The germline gives CDR1 SGHTA, CDR2 FQGNSA. Trimming left V 6 bases short and J 4 bases short, with 17 bases between. This CDR3 has 15 residues. DNA for the CDR3: TGTGCCAGCAGTAGTCAGAACATAGCGGCAGATACGCAGTATTTT. Its protein is CASSSQNIAADTQYF.

This clonotype came up many times. The gene calls are TRBV3-1 and TRBJ2-5, with no clear D. Trimming removed 0 bases at V and 5 bases at J, with 7 bases between. The germline gives CDR1 LGHDT, CDR2 YNNKEL (reference sequence). This CDR3 has 13 residues. The CDR3 region is CASSQEIDETQYF. CDR3 nucleotide sequence: TGTGCCAGCAGCCAAGAAATAGATGAGACCCAGTACTTC.

In this sample, this clonotype turned up many times. The V and J genes are TRBV15 and TRBJ2-5, with D unclear. The CDR3 sequence is 14 residues long. Trimming took off 1 base at V and 5 bases at J, with 11 bases between the two ends. Germline V gene sequence: CDR1 LNHNV, CDR2 YYDKDF (reference sequence). The CDR3: CATSRVQILETQYF. The CDR3 DNA is TGTGCCACCAGCAGAGTTCAGATTTTGGAGACCCAGTACTTC.

The V gene is TRBV7-2, the J gene TRBJ2-1, with TRBD2 as a possible D gene (6 bases). V lost 1 base and J lost 1, with 14 bases in between. The CDR3 totals 17 residues. Germline-derived CDR1 and CDR2 are SGHTA and FQGNSA. CDR3 sequence (DNA): TGTGCCAGCAGCTTAGGGCCCCGAGGACTATCCTACAATGAGCAGTTCTTC. Residues: CASSLGPRGLSYNEQFF.

This clonotype occurred a few times. The V call is TRBV4-1, the J call TRBJ2-1; D gene unclear. This CDR3 is 12 amino acids long. Trimming removed 2 bases from V and 6 bases from J, with 5 bases in between. Germline loops: CDR1 MGHRA, CDR2 YSYEKL. The CDR3 DNA follows: TGCGCCAGCAGCCAATTCGGCAATGAGCAGTTCTTC. Translating gives CASSQFGNEQFF.

The chain employs TRBV6-6 and TRBJ2-7, with 8 bases aligning to TRBD2. The germline V gene encodes CDR1 MNHNY and CDR2 SVGAGI (reference sequence). The CDR3 has 11 residues. The V and J ends lost 5 bases and 6 bases, in that order; junction bases with no gene match: 0. The CDR3 loop is CASSAGGEQYF. The CDR3 DNA reads TGTGCCAGCAGTGCGGGGGGCGAGCAGTACTTC.